Listed below are T cell receptor beta chains from one sample, sequenced in a study of T cells in Graves' hyperthyroidism and ophthalmopathy. TCRdb used MiXCR to reprocess the multiplex PCR reads, holding one entry per CDR3 protein. The repertoire holds about 400,000 distinct CDR3 sequences, with roughly 25% as singletons. Sequencing used blood. These receptors were obtained from a man aged 45-65 years with Graves' hyperthyroidism. The CDR3 runs from the conserved cysteine through the conserved F or W. The D gene is left open where the match is weak. Some rows mark clone size as missing; the rest say once, few, many or name a class of expanded clone.

>TRBV20-1|once|13|TRBJ1-5|NA
TGCAGTGCTAGTGGGGGAGTTGGTCAGCCCCAGCATTTT
CSASGGVGQPQHF
>TRBV19|NA|14|TRBJ2-7|TRBD1
TGTGCCAGTAAGAGGGGCGGACAGGGTGGCGAGCAGTACTTC
CASKRGGQGGEQYF
>TRBV30|medium-sized|11|TRBJ1-1|NA
TGTGCCTGGAGTCGTCGGCTTGAAGCTTTCTTT
CAWSRRLEAFF
>TRBV7-3|NA|13|TRBJ2-1|NA
TGTGCCAGCAGCCGGACACCTTGGGATGAGCAGTTCTTC
CASSRTPWDEQFF
>TRBV20-1|NA|13|TRBJ2-7|TRBD2
TGCAGTGCTGGACCCGGGGGGTCCTACGAGCAGTACTTC
CSAGPGGSYEQYF
>TRBV20-1|few|12|TRBJ2-3|NA
TGCAGTGCTAGAATAGGGACAGATACGCAGTATTTT
CSARIGTDTQYF
>TRBV11-1|NA|13|TRBJ2-1|TRBD2
TGTGCCAGCAGCTCGTCTCGGGAGGATGAGCAGTTCTTC
CASSSSREDEQFF
>TRBV29-1|NA|15|TRBJ2-1|TRBD2
TGCAGCGTTCGTGGTTTGGCTAGCGGGACTCATGAGCAGTTCTTC
CSVRGLASGTHEQFF
>TRBV11-2|few|14|TRBJ1-3|NA
TGTGCCAGCAGCTCCCGGATCTCTGGAAACACCATATATTTT
CASSSRISGNTIYF
>TRBV27|few|13|TRBJ1-1|NA
TGTGCCAGCAGTGGACTGTGGAACACTGAAGCTTTCTTT
CASSGLWNTEAFF
>TRBV7-9|NA|15|TRBJ2-3|TRBD2
TGTGCCAGCAGCTTTAGCGGGATGAGCACAGATACGCAGTATTTT
CASSFSGMSTDTQYF
>TRBV28|few|13|TRBJ1-2|NA
TGTGCCAGCAGTTTGGCTTCGGGGTATGGCTACACCTTC
CASSLASGYGYTF
>TRBV20-1|NA|14|TRBJ2-3|NA
TGCAGTGCAAATCCCCAAGCTAACACAGATACGCAGTATTTT
CSANPQANTDTQYF
>TRBV6-1|few|18|TRBJ2-2|TRBD2
TGTGCCAGCAGTAAGGGACTAGCGGGAGTCGCGAACACCGGGGAGCTGTTTTTT
CASSKGLAGVANTGELFF
>TRBV24-1|NA|16|TRBJ2-1|TRBD2
TGTGCCACCAGTGACCCGACTAGCGGGGTGGGGAATGAGCAGTTCTTC
CATSDPTSGVGNEQFF
>TRBV6-2/TRBV6-3|NA|11|TRBJ1-1|NA
TGTGCCAGCAGCAAACAGGGCCGGGCTTTCTTT
CASSKQGRAFF
>TRBV24-1|NA|15|TRBJ2-5|NA
TGTGCCACCAGTCTCGGTAGCGGATTCCAAGAGACCCAGTACTTC
CATSLGSGFQETQYF
>TRBV7-9|many|11|TRBJ2-7|NA
TGTGCCAGCAGCTGGAACTACGAGCAGTACTTC
CASSWNYEQYF
>TRBV7-9|few|15|TRBJ2-7|TRBD1
TGTGCCAGCAGCGGACAGAGGGGGCGCGATTACGAGCAGTACTTC
CASSGQRGRDYEQYF